This TCR beta chain was captured by sequencing in a study of identical twins. Every donor was a healthy Caucasian. This clonotype was found many times. Its matching antigen is unknown. Study results and caveats: Partly confounded zero-insertion analyses could result from invariant MAIT and iNKT cells. For cord blood, abundant beta clonotypes had fewer insertions, unlike memory repertoires, which showed none.

TCRdb processed the 5' RACE reads anew with MiXCR; each CDR3 protein has one entry. The repertoire holds hundreds of thousands of distinct CDR3 sequences, approximately 7% seen once, with roughly 3.6% in the top ten. The CDR3 is made up of 15 amino acids. The data also belong to a second study, concerning yellow fever vaccine responses in identical twins.

The chain links TRBV21-1 to TRBJ1-5; TRBD1 reflects the table's D call only, with no check against the DNA. TRBV21-1 is a listed pseudogene. The sequenced sample consisted of memory (CD45RO+) T cells sorted from blood. The TCR comes from a woman aged 18 to 35 in good health. In DNA, the CDR3 is TGTGCCAGCAGCCCACAGGGGGTCGGCAATCAGCCCCAGCATTTT. It specifies CASSPQGVGNQPQHF.